This note documents a single T cell receptor beta chain sequence. Its antigen has not been determined. Base qualities are not at hand, and no much larger clone is one base apart. TCRbeta CDR3 regions were amplified from genomic DNA by means of the immunoSEQ Assay, a bias-controlled multiplex PCR. The paper's processing steps were these. The number of nucleated cells in each sample was estimated by amplification of reference gene primers within the assay. To quantify the absolute abundance of each unique TCRbeta CDR3 rearrangement, sequence reads were collapsed and filtered. For each sample, productive Simpson clonality was calculated as the square root of Simpson's diversity index across productive rearrangements. TCRdb obtained this table from immuneACCESS and retained in-frame rearrangements with V and J assigned. These tables miss some clones; where compared with another copy, unresolved V genes account for less than half of the shortfall, and the remainder is unexplained. V and J calls and clone size come straight from that table; D and trimming were deduced from the DNA. For this sample the table gives hundreds of thousands of clones, of which roughly 85% were detected only once. Approximately 3.6% of the sample is taken by the ten largest.

This entry is derived from a study of blood T cell repertoires in COVID-19 (dated by TCRdb to the early 2020s). The study in broad terms: Samples from collaborators originated in the United States, Italy and Spain and spanned both the acute and convalescent phases of COVID-19. The dataset comprised deeply sampled blood TCRbeta repertoires from subjects exposed to, actively infected with, or recovered from COVID-19. Nearly every sample came with metadata listing a de-identified subject ID, COVID-19 status, age in years and sex. The samples were drawn from two sources: the first 160 participants of the ongoing ImmuneRACE study, and 1,000 to 1,500 subjects contributed by 6 global collaborators. The prospective study material was composed of cDNA or gDNA derived from T cells, B-cell-depleted T cells, or PBMCs. A freely available public database, intended as a resource for researchers studying the immune response to SARS-CoV-2, is where the repertoires were released. Where available, HLA class I and class II types were obtained from metadata supplied by the sample provider rather than from assay-based typing.

Overall study outcomes, separate from this receptor: How much clinical and demographic metadata was included differed by source and by participant, and the metadata was provided uncurated.

Trimming takes 8 bases from V and 3 bases from J, and the germline ends sit 10 bases apart. Counted from cysteine to phenylalanine, this CDR3 has 13 amino acids. Only the CDR3 portion is preserved as DNA: 39 bases, with reading frame beginning at the first base. The germline V gene (reference sequence) provides CDR1 LNHDA and CDR2 SQIVND. Whole blood was collected in K2EDTA tubes by collaborating institutions according to the institutions' own protocols. For TCRbeta analysis, collaborator samples were shipped as frozen whole blood, as isolated PBMCs, or as DNA extracted from either sample type. This chain is built from TRBV19 and TRBJ2-2; the D gene is perhaps TRBD2, on 5 matching bases. Specimen: peripheral blood. The clonotype was recovered from a woman under 30 with acute or convalescent COVID-19. CDR3 sequence: CASWESDTGELFF. The DNA sequence reads TGTGCCAGTTGGGAGAGTGACACCGGGGAGCTGTTTTTT.